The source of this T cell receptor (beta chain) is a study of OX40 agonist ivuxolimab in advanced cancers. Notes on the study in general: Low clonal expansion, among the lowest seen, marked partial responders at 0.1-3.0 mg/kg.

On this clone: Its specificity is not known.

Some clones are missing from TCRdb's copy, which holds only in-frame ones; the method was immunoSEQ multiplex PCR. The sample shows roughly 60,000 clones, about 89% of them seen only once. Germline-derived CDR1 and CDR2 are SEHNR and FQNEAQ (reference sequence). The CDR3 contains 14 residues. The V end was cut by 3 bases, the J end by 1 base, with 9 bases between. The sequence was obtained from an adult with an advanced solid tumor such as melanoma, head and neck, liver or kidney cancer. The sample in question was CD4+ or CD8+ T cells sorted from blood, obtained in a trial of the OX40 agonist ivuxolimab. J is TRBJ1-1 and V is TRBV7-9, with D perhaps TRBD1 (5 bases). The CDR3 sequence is CASSLGEGNTEAFF. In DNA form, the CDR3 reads TGTGCCAGCAGCTTGGGGGAGGGGAACACTGAAGCTTTCTTT.